Listed below are T cell receptor beta chains from one sample, sequenced in a study of prognosis after radiotherapy for stage I lung cancer. TCRdb independently ran MiXCR on the multiplex PCR reads; one entry per CDR3 protein. This sample has approximately 41,000 distinct CDR3 sequences; around a quarter occur once, and the top ten carry 20% to 30%. The specimen was PBMCs, collected before or after stereotactic body radiation therapy (not recorded which). These receptors came from a donor over 45 with non-small cell lung cancer. Both conserved end residues are part of each CDR3. D genes are given only for firm matches. Size is stated for part of the rows, as once, few or many counts, or as a class when the clone is expanded.

v_gene	d_gene	j_gene	abundance	CDR3nt	CDR3aa
TRBV6-4	NA	TRBJ2-1	many	TGTGCCAGCAGTCCCGGGGGCAATGAGCAGTTCTTC	CASSPGGNEQFF
TRBV5-1	NA	TRBJ2-7	many	TGCGCCAGCAGCCAAGAGGACCGAACCTACGAGCAGTACTTC	CASSQEDRTYEQYF
TRBV28	NA	TRBJ1-6	many	TGTGCCAGCAGCCTCCTATCAGGGTCCTATAATTCACCCCTCCACTTT	CASSLLSGSYNSPLHF
TRBV6-1	TRBD1	TRBJ1-4	many	TGTGCCAGCAATAGAGGGGGCTCGGAAGAAAAACTGTTTTTT	CASNRGGSEEKLFF
TRBV28	NA	TRBJ2-3	NA	TGTGCCAGCATTTTTCGGTACAGGTTGGTGGTACGTACAGATATGCAGTATTTT	CASIFRYRLVVRTDMQYF
TRBV19	NA	TRBJ1-4	many	TGTGCCAGTAGTATTTTAAGGCCAACCGGCGAAAAACTGTTTTTT	CASSILRPTGEKLFF
TRBV30	NA	TRBJ2-7	many	TGTGCCTGTATCCTGGACGGGACCTACGAGCAGTACTTC	CACILDGTYEQYF
TRBV2	NA	TRBJ2-1	many	TGTGCCAGCAGGGTGACTCGGGTCGAGGAGCAGTTCTTC	CASRVTRVEEQFF
TRBV6-2/TRBV6-3	NA	TRBJ2-1	NA	TGTGCCAGCAGGGACCAGGCGTCGCAGTTCTTC	CASRDQASQFF
TRBV19	TRBD1	TRBJ2-3	many	TGTGCCAGTAGGGAGACAGGGGGCCGGGTGGATACGCAGTATTTT	CASRETGGRVDTQYF
TRBV3-1	TRBD2	TRBJ2-7	many	TGTGCCAGCAGCGGACTAGCGGACACCTACGAGCAGTACTTC	CASSGLADTYEQYF
TRBV28	NA	TRBJ1-2	many	TGTGCCAGCAGCCCCCCGAAAGCAAACTATGGCTACACCTTC	CASSPPKANYGYTF
TRBV14	NA	TRBJ2-2	many	TGTGCCAGCAGCCAAGATCCCGGGCCCGGGGAGCTGTTTTTT	CASSQDPGPGELFF
TRBV4-1	NA	TRBJ2-1	NA	TGCGCCAGCAGCCAAGACACTGGATCCTACAATGAGCAGTTCTTC	CASSQDTGSYNEQFF
TRBV6-1	NA	TRBJ2-7	many	TGTGCCAGCAGACCCCGGGCCTCCCCCCACGAGCAGTACTTC	CASRPRASPHEQYF
TRBV5-1	NA	TRBJ1-1	many	TGCGCCAGCAGCTTGGCTGGGAACACTGAAGCTTTCTTT	CASSLAGNTEAFF
TRBV20-1	NA	TRBJ1-2	NA	TGCAGTGCTAGAGGACAGGAGTATGGCTACACCTTC	CSARGQEYGYTF
TRBV11-2	NA	TRBJ1-2	many	TGTGCCAGCAGCTTAGGACAGCTTAACTATGGCTACACCTTC	CASSLGQLNYGYTF
TRBV5-1	NA	TRBJ1-1	many	TGCGCCAGCAGCTCCTCCCGGGAGGGGGGCACTGAAGCTTTCTTT	CASSSSREGGTEAFF
TRBV3-1	NA	TRBJ2-1	many	TGTGCCAGCAGCCTACAGGGTAACAATGAGCAGTTCTTC	CASSLQGNNEQFF
TRBV3-1	NA	TRBJ2-5	many	TGTGCCAGCAGCCCGACAATCGAGGGGGAGACCCAGTACTTC	CASSPTIEGETQYF
TRBV20-1	TRBD1	TRBJ1-2	many	TGCAGTGCTAGCGCCCCCGACAGGGGGTTGTTAGCTAACTATGGCTACACCTTC	CSASAPDRGLLANYGYTF
TRBV10-3	TRBD1	TRBJ1-1	many	TGTGCCGCCGACAGGGGGATGAACACTGAAGCTTTCTTT	CAADRGMNTEAFF
TRBV7-6	TRBD2	TRBJ2-2	many	TGTGCCAGCAGCTTCATAGCGGGGGGGTACACCGGGGAGCTGTTTTTT	CASSFIAGGYTGELFF
TRBV16	NA	TRBJ2-7	many	TGTGCCAGCAGTATACCGGGGGTCCACGAGCAGTACTTC	CASSIPGVHEQYF
TRBV6-9	NA	TRBJ2-1	NA	TGTGCCAGCAGTTACTCAGGCAGGTCAGGTCGCAATGAGCAGTTCTTC	CASSYSGRSGRNEQFF
TRBV27	NA	TRBJ2-1	many	TGTGCCAGCCATAGGGGGACAAGCCTCCTCGCAAATGAGCAGTTCTTC	CASHRGTSLLANEQFF
TRBV4-1	NA	TRBJ2-5	NA	TGCGCCAGCAGCCCTTATAATACGCCGGGACCGGGACAAGAGACCCAGTACTTC	CASSPYNTPGPGQETQYF
TRBV18	NA	TRBJ2-5	many	TGTGCCAGCTCAACACGGGCGATCCAAGAGACCCAGTACTTC	CASSTRAIQETQYF
TRBV20-1	NA	TRBJ2-7	many	TGCAGTGCGACCGCAGGATACGAGCAGTACTTC	CSATAGYEQYF
TRBV6-5	NA	TRBJ2-7	many	TGTGCCAGCAGTTACGCTCAGGGGCAGCAGTACTTC	CASSYAQGQQYF
TRBV10-3	NA	TRBJ1-5	many	TGTGCCATCAGTGGGGGTGGGGACAATCAGCCCCAGCATTTT	CAISGGGDNQPQHF
TRBV5-8	NA	TRBJ2-5	NA	TGTGCCAGCAGCTGGGGAGAGACCCAGTACTTC	CASSWGETQYF
TRBV27	NA	TRBJ1-1	many	TGTGCCAGCAGTTCCCTGCAGGGGATGAACACTGAAGCTTTCTTT	CASSSLQGMNTEAFF
TRBV20-1	TRBD1	TRBJ2-5	many	TGCAGTGCTAGAGACACCGGGACAGCGTGGACCCAGTACTTC	CSARDTGTAWTQYF
TRBV5-1	NA	TRBJ2-1	medium-sized	TGCGCCAGCAGCCCAACTAGGGGGGGTGAGCAGTTCTTC	CASSPTRGGEQFF
TRBV6-2/TRBV6-3	TRBD1	TRBJ2-1	many	TGTGCCAGCAGGTCCGGGGACAGCTTGAATGAGCAGTTCTTC	CASRSGDSLNEQFF
TRBV19	TRBD1	TRBJ2-2	many	TGTGCCAGTAAACCGGGTGGGACAGGGGGAACCGGGGAGCTGTTTTTT	CASKPGGTGGTGELFF
TRBV19	NA	TRBJ2-3	many	TGTGCCAGTACTACCTCTCCGGGTAGCACAGATACGCAGTATTTT	CASTTSPGSTDTQYF
TRBV20-1	NA	TRBJ2-3	medium-sized	TGCAGTGCGCGACCCGGGGCCCGCTGGACTGCGCAGTATTTT	CSARPGARWTAQYF
TRBV27	TRBD1	TRBJ1-6	NA	TGTGCCAGCAGTTTACAGGGGGGTGTTAGGCGTTCACCCCTCCACTTT	CASSLQGGVRRSPLHF
TRBV28	NA	TRBJ1-3	many	TGTGCCAGCACCAGATTCGGAAACACCATATATTTT	CASTRFGNTIYF
TRBV5-1	TRBD1	TRBJ1-5	once	TGCGCCAGCAACTTAACAGGGGACCAGACCCAGCATTTT	CASNLTGDQTQHF
TRBV28	NA	TRBJ1-1	many	TGTGCCAGCAGTTCGGTAGGGAACACTGAAGCTTTCTTT	CASSSVGNTEAFF
TRBV28	TRBD1	TRBJ1-2	many	TGTGCCAGCGGCAGGACAGGGGGCGCGGGCTACACCTTC	CASGRTGGAGYTF